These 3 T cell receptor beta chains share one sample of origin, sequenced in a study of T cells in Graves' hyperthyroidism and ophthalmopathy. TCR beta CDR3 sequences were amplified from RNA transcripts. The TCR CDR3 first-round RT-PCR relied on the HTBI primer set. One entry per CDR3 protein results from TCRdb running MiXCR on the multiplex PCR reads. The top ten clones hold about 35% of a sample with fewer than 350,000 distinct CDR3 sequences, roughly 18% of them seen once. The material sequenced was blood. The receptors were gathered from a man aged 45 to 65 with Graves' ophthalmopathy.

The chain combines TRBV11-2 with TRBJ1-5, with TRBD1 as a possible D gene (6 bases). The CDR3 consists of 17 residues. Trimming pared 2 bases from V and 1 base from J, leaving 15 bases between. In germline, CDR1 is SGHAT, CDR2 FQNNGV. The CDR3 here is CASSLNAGGLSNQPQHF. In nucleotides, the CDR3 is TGTGCCAGCAGCTTAAATGCGGGGGGCCTGAGCAATCAGCCCCAGCATTTT.

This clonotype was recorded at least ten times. The CDR3 DNA is TGCAGTGCTAGAGAGGAAGGTCGGTCCCCCTACGAGCAGTACTTC. Amino acid sequence: CSAREEGRSPYEQYF. The chain carries TRBV20-1 and TRBJ2-7; no firm D call. CDR1 is DFQATT and CDR2 is SNEGSKA in the germline V gene (reference sequence). Trimming took 0 bases from V and 2 from J, leaving 14 bases between them. The CDR3 spans 15 residues.

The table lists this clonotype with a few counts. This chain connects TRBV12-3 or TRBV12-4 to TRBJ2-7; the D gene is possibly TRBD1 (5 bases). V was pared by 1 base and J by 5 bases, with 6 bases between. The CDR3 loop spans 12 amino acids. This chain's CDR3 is CASSLVRDEQYF. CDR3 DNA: TGTGCCAGCAGTTTAGTCAGGGACGAGCAGTACTTC.